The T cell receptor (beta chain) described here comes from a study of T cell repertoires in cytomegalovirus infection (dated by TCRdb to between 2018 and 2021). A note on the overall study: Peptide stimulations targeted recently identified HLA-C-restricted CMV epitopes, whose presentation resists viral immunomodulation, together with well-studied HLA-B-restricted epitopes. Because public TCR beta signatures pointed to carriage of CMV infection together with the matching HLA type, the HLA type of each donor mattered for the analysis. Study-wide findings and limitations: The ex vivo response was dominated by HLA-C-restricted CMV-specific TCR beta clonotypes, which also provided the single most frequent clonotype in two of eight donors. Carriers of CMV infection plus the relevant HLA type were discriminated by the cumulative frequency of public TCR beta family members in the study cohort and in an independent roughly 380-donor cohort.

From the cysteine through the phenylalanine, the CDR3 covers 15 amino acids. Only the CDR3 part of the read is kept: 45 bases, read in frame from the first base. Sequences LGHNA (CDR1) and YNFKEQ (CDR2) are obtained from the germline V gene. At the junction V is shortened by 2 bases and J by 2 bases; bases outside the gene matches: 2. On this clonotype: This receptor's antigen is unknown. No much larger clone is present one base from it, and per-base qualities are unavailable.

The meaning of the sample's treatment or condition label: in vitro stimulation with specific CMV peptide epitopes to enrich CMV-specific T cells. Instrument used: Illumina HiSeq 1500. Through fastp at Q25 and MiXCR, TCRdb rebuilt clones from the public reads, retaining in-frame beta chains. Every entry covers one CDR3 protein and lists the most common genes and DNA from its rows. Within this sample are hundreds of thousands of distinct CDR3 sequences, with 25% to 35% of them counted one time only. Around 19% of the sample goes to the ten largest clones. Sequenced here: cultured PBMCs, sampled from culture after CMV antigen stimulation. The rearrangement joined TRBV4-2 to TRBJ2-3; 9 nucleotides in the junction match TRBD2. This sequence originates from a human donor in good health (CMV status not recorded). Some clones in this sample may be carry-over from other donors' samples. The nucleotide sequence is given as TGTGCCAGCAGCCAAAGCGGGGGGATCACAGATACGCAGTATTTT. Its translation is CASSQSGGITDTQYF.